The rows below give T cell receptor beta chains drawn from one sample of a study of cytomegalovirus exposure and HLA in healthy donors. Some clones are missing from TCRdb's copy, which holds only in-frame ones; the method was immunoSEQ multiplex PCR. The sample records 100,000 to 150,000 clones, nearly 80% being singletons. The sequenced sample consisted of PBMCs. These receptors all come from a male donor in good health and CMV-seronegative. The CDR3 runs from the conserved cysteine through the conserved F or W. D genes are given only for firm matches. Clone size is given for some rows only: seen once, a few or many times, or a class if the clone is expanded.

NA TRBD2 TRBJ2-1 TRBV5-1 CASSSRLAGGYNEQFF TGCGCCAGCAGCTCCCGACTAGCGGGGGGTTACAATGAGCAGTTCTTC
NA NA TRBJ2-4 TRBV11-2 CASSLSYSDSEQYF TGTGCCAGCAGCTTATCTTACTCGGACAGCGAACAGTACTTC
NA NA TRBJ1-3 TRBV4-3 CASSQDKSGNTIYF TGCGCCAGCAGCCAAGATAAGAGTGGAAACACCATATATTTT
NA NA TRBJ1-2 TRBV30 CAWSLLGAGYTF TGTGCCTGGAGTCTGCTGGGGGCTGGCTACACCTTC
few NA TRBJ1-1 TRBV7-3 CASSFLQGTEAFF TGTGCCAGCAGCTTTCTGCAGGGCACTGAAGCTTTCTTT
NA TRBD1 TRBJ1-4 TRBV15 CATSTLPGQGNEKLFF TGTGCCACCAGCACCCTACCGGGACAGGGGAATGAAAAACTGTTTTTT
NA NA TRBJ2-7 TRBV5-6 CASSLAHADEQYF TGTGCCAGCAGCTTAGCGCATGCCGACGAGCAGTACTTC
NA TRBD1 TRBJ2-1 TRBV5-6 CASSLAPGGFYNEQFF TGTGCCAGCAGCTTGGCCCCAGGGGGCTTTTACAATGAGCAGTTCTTC
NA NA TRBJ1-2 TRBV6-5 CASSPLSVGGNGYTF TGTGCCAGCAGTCCCCTAAGTGTCGGGGGAAACGGCTACACCTTC
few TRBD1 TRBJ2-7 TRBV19 CATWGGQGAKEQYF TGTGCCACCTGGGGGGGACAGGGGGCCAAAGAGCAGTACTTC
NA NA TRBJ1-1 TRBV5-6 CASSPNGGGTEAFF TGTGCCAGCAGCCCAAATGGGGGGGGCACTGAAGCTTTCTTT
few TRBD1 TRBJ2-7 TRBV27 CASGDRDYYEQYF TGTGCCAGCGGGGACAGGGACTACTACGAGCAGTACTTC
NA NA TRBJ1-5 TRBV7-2 CASSLSGYNQPQHF TGTGCCAGCAGCTTATCCGGGTACAATCAGCCCCAGCATTTT
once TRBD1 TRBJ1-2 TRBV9 CASSPGQTNYGYTF TGTGCCAGCAGTCCGGGACAGACTAACTATGGCTACACCTTC
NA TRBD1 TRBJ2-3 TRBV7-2 CASSFPGTGAADTQYF TGTGCCAGCAGCTTCCCCGGGACAGGGGCCGCAGATACGCAGTATTTT
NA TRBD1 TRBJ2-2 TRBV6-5 CASSRQGTGELFF TGTGCCAGCAGTCGACAGGGAACCGGGGAGCTGTTTTTT
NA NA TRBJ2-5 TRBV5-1 CASSVTGTPKVETQYF TGCGCCAGCAGCGTAACCGGGACTCCTAAGGTGGAGACCCAGTACTTC
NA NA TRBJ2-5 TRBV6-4 CASSAEPSVQETQYF TGTGCCAGCAGTGCCGAGCCCTCGGTGCAAGAGACCCAGTACTTC
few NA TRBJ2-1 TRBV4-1 CASSQGGGNEQFF TGCGCCAGCAGCCAGGGGGGAGGCAATGAGCAGTTCTTC
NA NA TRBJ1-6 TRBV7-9 CASSADSDSPLHF TGTGCCAGCAGCGCGGACAGTGACTCACCCCTCCACTTT
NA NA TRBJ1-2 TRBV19 CASRNTGNYGYTF TGTGCCAGTAGAAACACAGGGAACTATGGCTACACCTTC
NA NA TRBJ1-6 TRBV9 CASKGTHDNSPLHF TGTGCCAGCAAGGGGACTCACGATAATTCACCCCTCCACTTT
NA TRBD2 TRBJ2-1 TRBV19 CASSWRGSSYNEQFF TGTGCCAGTAGTTGGCGGGGGAGCTCCTACAATGAGCAGTTCTTC
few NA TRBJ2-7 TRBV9 CASSVDLSPYEQYF TGTGCCAGCAGCGTAGATCTGTCCCCCTACGAGCAGTACTTC
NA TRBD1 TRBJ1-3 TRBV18 CASSGTGTGNTIYF TGTGCCAGCTCGGGGACAGGTACCGGAAACACCATATATTTT
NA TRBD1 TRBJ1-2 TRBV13 CAGPGGNYGYTF TGTGCCGGACCAGGGGGTAACTATGGCTACACCTTC
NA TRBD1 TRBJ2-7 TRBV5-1 CASSFLTGGGYEQYF TGCGCCAGCAGCTTTCTTACAGGGGGCGGCTACGAGCAGTACTTC
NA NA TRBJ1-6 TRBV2 CASSYGQSSYNSPLHF TGTGCCAGCAGTTATGGACAGTCCTCCTATAATTCACCCCTCCACTTT
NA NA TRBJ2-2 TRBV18 CASSGSAGELFF TGTGCCAGCTCAGGGAGTGCCGGGGAGCTGTTTTTT
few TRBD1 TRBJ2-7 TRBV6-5 CASSPVQGTEQYF TGTGCCAGCAGTCCCGTACAGGGGACCGAGCAGTACTTC